This paragraph covers one TCR beta chain sequence. Read coverage stops 3 residues before the CDR3 terminus; the germline J gene supplies the remainder. Genomic DNA, averaging approximately 1,200 ng per sample, yielded TCR beta CDR3 via immunoSEQ. Produced via immunoSEQ multiplex PCR; TCRdb's table is partial and in-frame only. This table holds about 32,000 clones. This entry is derived from a study of T cells in women clearing cervical HPV infection. For the study at large: Donors had HPV16-related CIN3 or worse; 2 had invasive cancer.

Dot-blot hybridization genotyped cervical HPV amplified with MY09/MY11 PCR. The CDR3 has 13 residues. Germline V lookup: CDR1 SGHNT, CDR2 YENEEA. V was trimmed by 4 bases and J by 6 bases, leaving 10 bases between them. This TCR derives from a woman aged 18-69 years with a cervical HPV16 infection that either progressed to CIN3+ or cleared (not recorded which). The chain has TRBV11-3 and TRBJ2-1, with TRBD1 as a possible D gene (7 bases). Material: blood buffy coat. The covered CDR3 bases are TGTGCCAGCAGCTACAGGGGAGGCAATGAG. It codes for CASSYRGGNE. The entire CDR3 reads CASSYRGGNEQFF.